This TCR beta chain was captured by sequencing in a study of early T cells in non-severe SARS-CoV-2 infection. Study in general: Bulk RNA isolated from unsorted whole blood underwent sequencing; chains were not paired.

This clonotype was seen a handful of times. Trimming took 5 bases from V and 0 from J, leaving 8 bases between them. This CDR3 has 13 amino acids. Germline lookup yields CDR1 MDHEN and CDR2 SYDVKM. Individual cDNA molecules were tagged with unique molecular identifiers, the study reported. Via MiXCR, TCRdb re-called the 5' RACE reads, giving one row per CDR3 protein. The top ten clones hold about a tenth of a sample with around 81,000 distinct CDR3 sequences, around 15% of them seen once. Sequencing used whole blood. The genes are TRBV28 and TRBJ2-7; D might be TRBD1 (6 bases). This clonotype was sampled from an adult who was a healthcare worker with PCR-confirmed SARS-CoV-2 infection or an uninfected control (not recorded which). CDR3: CASSTGSSYEQYF. In DNA form, the CDR3 reads TGTGCCAGCAGTACAGGGTCCTCCTACGAGCAGTACTTC.